This T cell receptor beta chain was captured in a study of technical replicates of blood from a few donors (dated by TCRdb to 2017 to 2019). Remarks on this clone: Its antigen remains undetermined. No base quality information exists; no much larger clone differs at one position.

Library construction relied on the immunoSEQ multiplex PCR assay. The source is immuneACCESS, and TCRdb retained only in-frame sequences with V and J called. Part of the clones is not carried over; for the studies checked, unresolved V genes explain less than half of this, and the remainder is unexplained. Recorded for this sample are approximately 100,000 clones; under 97% of them occurred a single time. Together, the top ten hold roughly 0.2% of the sample. The sequence was obtained from a human donor in good health. Sequenced sample: T cells isolated from PBMCs.

The CDR3 reads as follows: CASSLAVAGSGTYEQYF. Here is the DNA: TGTGCCAGCAGCTTAGCGGTAGCGGGGTCTGGAACCTACGAGCAGTACTTC. The V gene is TRBV13 and the J gene is TRBJ2-7; 8 bases in the junction line up with TRBD2. Measured from the cysteine to the phenylalanine, the CDR3 is 17 residues long. Only the CDR3 portion is preserved as DNA: 51 bases, with reading frame beginning at the first base. For this chain, trimming is 1 base at the V end and 2 bases at the J end, and the number of junction bases without a gene match is 10. The germline V gene (reference sequence) gives CDR1 as PRHDT and CDR2 as FYEKMQ.